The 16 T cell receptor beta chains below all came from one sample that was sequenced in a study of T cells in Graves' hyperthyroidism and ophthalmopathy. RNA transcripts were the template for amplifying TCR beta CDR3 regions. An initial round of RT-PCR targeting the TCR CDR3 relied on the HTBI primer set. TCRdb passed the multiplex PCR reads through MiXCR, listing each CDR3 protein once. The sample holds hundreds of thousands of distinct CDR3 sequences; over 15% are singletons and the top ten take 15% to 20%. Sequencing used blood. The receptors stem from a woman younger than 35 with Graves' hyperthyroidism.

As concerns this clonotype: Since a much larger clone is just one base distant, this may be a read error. The CDR3 reads CATSLQEFVYEQYF. DNA of the CDR3: TGTGCCACCAGCCTACAGGAATTTGTCTACGAGCAGTACTTC. This chain links TRBV15 with TRBJ2-7; TRBD1 might be the D (5 bases). Trimming removed 5 bases at V and 3 bases at J, with 14 bases between. The germline gives CDR1 LNHNV, CDR2 YYDKDF (reference sequence). The CDR3 extends over 14 amino acids.

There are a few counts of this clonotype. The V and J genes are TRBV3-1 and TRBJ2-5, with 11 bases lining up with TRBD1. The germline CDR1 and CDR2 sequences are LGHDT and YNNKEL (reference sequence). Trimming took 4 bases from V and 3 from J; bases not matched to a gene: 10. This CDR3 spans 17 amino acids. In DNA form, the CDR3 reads TGTGCCAGCAGCCCCAACTACCGGGACAGGGGGAAAGAGACCCAGTACTTC. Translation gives CASSPNYRDRGKETQYF.

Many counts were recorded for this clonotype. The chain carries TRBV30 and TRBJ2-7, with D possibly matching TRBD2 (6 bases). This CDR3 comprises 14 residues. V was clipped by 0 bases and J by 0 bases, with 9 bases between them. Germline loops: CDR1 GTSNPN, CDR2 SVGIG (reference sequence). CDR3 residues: CAWSVGGPSYEQYF. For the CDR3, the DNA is TGTGCCTGGAGTGTAGGAGGGCCCTCCTACGAGCAGTACTTC.

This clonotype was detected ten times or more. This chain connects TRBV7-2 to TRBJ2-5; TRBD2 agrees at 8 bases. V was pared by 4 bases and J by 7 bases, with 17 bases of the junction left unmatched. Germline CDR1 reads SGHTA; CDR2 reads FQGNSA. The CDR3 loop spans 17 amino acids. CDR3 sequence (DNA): TGTGCCAGCAGCTCCGCCCGGTCAGCGGGGGCTGCGGGGACCCAGTACTTC. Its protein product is CASSSARSAGAAGTQYF.

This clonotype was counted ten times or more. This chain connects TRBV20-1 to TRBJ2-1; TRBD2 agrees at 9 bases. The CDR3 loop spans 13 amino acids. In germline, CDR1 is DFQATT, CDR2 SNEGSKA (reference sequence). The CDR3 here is CRSGGPSYNEQFF. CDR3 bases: TGCAGAAGCGGGGGGCCCTCCTACAATGAGCAGTTCTTC.

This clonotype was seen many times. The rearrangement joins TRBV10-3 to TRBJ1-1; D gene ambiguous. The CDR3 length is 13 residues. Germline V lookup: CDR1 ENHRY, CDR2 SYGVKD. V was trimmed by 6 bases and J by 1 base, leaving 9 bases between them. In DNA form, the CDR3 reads TGTGCCATCAGGGCATCGACGAACACTGAAGCTTTCTTT. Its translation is CAIRASTNTEAFF.

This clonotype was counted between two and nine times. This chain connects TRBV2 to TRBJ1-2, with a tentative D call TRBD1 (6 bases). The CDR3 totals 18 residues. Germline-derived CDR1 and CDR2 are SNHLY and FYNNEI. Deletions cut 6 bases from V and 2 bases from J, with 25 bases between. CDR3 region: CASRQGARPPTGNYGYTF. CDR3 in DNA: TGTGCCAGCAGACAGGGCGCCCGACCTCCGACGGGGAACTATGGCTACACCTTC. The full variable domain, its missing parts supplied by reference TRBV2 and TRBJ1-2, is EPEVTQTPSHQVTQMGQEVILRCVPISNHLYFYWYRQILGQKVEFLVSFYNNEISEKSEIFDDQFSVERPDGSNFTLKIRSTKLEDSAMYFCASRQGARPPTGNYGYTFGSGTRLTVV.

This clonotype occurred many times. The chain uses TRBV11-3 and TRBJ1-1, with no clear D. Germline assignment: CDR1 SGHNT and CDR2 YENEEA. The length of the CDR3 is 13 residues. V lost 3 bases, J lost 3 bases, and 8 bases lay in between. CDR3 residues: CASSLPGDTEAFF. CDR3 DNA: TGTGCCAGCAGCTTGCCCGGGGACACTGAAGCTTTCTTT.

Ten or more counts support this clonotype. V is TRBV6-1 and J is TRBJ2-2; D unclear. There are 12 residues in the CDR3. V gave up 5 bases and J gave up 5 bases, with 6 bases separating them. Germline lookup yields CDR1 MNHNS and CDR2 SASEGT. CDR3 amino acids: CASSYGTGELFF. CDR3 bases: TGTGCCAGCAGTTACGGAACCGGGGAGCTGTTTTTT.

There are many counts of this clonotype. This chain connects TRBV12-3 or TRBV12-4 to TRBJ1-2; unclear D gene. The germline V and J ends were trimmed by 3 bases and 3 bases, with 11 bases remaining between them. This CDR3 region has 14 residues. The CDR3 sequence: CASSLGGDYYGYTF. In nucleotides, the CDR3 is TGTGCCAGCAGTTTGGGAGGAGACTACTATGGCTACACCTTC.

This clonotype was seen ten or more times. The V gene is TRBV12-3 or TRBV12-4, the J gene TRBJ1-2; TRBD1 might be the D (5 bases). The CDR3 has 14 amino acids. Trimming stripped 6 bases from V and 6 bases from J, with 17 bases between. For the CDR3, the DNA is TGTGCCAGCAGCCCATCGGGGGTGGGGCATGGCTACACCTTC. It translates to CASSPSGVGHGYTF.

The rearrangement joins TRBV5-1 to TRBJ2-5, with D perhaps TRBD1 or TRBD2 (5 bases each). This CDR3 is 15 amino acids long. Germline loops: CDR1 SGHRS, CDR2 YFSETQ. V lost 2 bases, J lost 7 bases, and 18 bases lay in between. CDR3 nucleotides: TGCGCCAGCAGCTTCACGGGGCGTCCGGATGGGACCCAGTACTTC. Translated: CASSFTGRPDGTQYF.

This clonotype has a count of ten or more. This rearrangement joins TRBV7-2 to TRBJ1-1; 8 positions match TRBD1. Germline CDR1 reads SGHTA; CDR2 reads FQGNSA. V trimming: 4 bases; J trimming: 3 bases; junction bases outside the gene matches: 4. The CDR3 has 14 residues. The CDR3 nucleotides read TGTGCCAGCAGCTGGACAGGGTCGGACACTGAAGCTTTCTTT. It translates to CASSWTGSDTEAFF.

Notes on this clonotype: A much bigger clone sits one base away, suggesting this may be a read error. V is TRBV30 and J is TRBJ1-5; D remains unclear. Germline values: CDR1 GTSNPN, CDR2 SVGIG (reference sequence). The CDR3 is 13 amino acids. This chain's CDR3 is CAWSVRSNQPRHF. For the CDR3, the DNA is TGTGCCTGGAGTGTACGAAGCAATCAGCCCCGGCATTTT.

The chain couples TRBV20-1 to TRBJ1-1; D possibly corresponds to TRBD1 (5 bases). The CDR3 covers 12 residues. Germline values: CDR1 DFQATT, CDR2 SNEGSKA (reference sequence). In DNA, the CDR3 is TGCAGCGCTCCGGGGCTAGGGACTGAAGCTTTCTTT. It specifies CSAPGLGTEAFF.

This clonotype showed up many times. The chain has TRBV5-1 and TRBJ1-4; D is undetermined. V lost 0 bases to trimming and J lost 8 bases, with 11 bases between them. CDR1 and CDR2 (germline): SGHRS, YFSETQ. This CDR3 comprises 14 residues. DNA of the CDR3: TGCGCCAGCAGCTTGGGTGCGGGGAAGGAAAAACTGTTTTTT. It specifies CASSLGAGKEKLFF.